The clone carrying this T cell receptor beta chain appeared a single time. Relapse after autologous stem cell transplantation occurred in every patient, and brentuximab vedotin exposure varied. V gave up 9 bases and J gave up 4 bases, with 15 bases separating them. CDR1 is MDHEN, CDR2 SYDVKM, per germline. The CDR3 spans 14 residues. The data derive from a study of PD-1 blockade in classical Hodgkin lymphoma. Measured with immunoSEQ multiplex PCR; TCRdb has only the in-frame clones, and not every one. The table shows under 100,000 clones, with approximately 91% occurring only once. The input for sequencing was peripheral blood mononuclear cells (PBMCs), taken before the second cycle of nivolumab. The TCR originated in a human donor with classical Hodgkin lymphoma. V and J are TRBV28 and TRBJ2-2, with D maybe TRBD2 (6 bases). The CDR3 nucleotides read TGTGCCAGTCGGGTTGGGGGAGGCACCGGGGAGCTGTTTTTT. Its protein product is CASRVGGGTGELFF.